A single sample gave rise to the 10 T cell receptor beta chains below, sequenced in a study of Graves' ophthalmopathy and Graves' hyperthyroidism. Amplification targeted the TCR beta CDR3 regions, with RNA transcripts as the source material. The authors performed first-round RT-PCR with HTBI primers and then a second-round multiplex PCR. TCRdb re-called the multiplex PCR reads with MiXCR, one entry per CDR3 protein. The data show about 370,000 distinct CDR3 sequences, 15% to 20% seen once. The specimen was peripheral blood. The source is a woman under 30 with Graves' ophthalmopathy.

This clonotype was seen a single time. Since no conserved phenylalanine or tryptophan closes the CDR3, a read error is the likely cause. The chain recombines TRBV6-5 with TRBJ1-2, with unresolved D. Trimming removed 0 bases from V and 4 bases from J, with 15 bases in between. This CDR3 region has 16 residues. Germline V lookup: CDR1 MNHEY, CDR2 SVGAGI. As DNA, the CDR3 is TGTGCCAGCAGTTACTCGATCGGGGAAAGGGTCTATGGCTACACCCTC. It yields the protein CASSYSIGERVYGYTL.

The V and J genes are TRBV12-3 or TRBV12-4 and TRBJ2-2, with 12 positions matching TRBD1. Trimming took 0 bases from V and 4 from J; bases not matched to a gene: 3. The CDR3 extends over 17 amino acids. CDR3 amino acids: CASSLALGQGATGELFF. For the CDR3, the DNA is TGTGCCAGCAGTTTAGCCCTGGGACAGGGGGCCACCGGGGAGCTGTTTTTT.

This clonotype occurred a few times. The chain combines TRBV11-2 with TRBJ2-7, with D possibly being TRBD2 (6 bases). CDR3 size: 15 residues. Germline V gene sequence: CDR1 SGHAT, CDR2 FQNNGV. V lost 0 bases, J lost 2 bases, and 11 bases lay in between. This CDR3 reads CASSLETSTTYEQYF. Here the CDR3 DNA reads TGTGCCAGCAGCTTAGAAACTAGCACCACCTACGAGCAGTACTTC.

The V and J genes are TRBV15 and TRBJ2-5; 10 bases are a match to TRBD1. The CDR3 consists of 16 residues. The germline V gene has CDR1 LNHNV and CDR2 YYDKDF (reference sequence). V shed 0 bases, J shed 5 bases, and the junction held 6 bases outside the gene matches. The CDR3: CATSRERRTGGETQYF. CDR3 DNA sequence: TGTGCCACCAGCAGAGAGAGGAGGACAGGGGGGGAGACCCAGTACTTC.

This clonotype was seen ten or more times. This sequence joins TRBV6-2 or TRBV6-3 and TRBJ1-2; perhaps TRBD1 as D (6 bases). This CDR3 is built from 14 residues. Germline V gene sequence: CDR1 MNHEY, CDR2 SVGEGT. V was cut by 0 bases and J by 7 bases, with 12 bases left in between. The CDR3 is CASSYSDSRGGYTF. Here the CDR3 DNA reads TGTGCCAGCAGTTACTCGGACAGCCGAGGTGGCTACACCTTC.

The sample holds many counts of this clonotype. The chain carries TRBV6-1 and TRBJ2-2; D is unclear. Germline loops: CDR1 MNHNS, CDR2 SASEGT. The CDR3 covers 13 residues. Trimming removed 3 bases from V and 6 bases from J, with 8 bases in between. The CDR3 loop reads CASSDTDAGELFF. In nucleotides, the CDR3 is TGTGCCAGCAGTGACACTGACGCCGGGGAGCTGTTTTTT.

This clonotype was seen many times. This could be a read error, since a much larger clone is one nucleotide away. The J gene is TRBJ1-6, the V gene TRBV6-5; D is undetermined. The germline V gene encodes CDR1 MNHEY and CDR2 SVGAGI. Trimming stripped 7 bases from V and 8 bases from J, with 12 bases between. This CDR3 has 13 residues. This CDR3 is CASTGSWDSPLHF. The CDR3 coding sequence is TGTGCCAGCACCGGGTCTTGGGATTCACCCCTCCACTTT.

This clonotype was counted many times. Written as DNA, the CDR3 is TGTGCCAGCTCACCAAGTTCCCTAGGTCAGCCCCAGCATTTT. Protein product: CASSPSSLGQPQHF. V usage is TRBV18 and J usage is TRBJ1-5; D not certain. Germline assignment: CDR1 KGHSH and CDR2 LQKENI. This CDR3 is built from 14 residues. V was pared by 2 bases and J by 6 bases, with 11 bases between.

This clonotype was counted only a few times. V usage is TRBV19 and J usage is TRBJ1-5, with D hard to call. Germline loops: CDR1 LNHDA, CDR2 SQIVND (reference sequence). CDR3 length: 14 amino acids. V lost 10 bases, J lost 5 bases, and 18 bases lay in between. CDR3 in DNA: TGTGCCACTAAGGGCCAAATCGGGGATCAGCCCCAGCATTTT. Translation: CATKGQIGDQPQHF.

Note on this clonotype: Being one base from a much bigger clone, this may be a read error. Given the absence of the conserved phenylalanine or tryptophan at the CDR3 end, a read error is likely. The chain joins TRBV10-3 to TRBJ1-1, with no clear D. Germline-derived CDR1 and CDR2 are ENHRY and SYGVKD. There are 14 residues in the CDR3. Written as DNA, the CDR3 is TGTTCCATCAGTGAAAGGGTTATGAACACTGAAGCTTTCTCT. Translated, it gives CSISERVMNTEAFS.